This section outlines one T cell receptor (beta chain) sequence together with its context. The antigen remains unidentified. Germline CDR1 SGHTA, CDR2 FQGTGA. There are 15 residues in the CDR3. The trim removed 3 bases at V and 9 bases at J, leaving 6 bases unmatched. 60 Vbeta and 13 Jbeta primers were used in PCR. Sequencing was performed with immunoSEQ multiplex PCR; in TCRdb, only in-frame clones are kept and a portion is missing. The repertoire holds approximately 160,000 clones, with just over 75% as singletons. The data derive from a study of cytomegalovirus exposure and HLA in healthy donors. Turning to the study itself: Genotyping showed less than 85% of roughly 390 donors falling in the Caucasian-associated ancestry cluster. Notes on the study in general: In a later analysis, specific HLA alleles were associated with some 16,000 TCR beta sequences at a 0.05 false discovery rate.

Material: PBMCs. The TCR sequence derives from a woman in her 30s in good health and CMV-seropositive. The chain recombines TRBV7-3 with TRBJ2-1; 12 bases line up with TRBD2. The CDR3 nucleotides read TGTGCCAGCAGCTTTCGACTAGCGGGAGCTGGTGAGCAGTTCTTC. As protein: CASSFRLAGAGEQFF.